This T cell receptor (beta chain) derives from a study of T-cell reconstitution after alpha-beta-depleted transplantation in children. Whole-study findings and limits: Some patients showed high day-60 TCRbeta diversity, which derived from surviving recipient T cells and thymic progenitors. There were reportedly several hundred expanded graft clones from which alpha-beta T cells came about two months after transplant. A year had passed since transplant, and T-cell counts and diversity by then came mostly from newly produced T cells.

Unique molecular identifiers were used in preparing the TCRbeta library. TCRdb re-called the PCR reads through MiXCR, storing one row per CDR3 protein. The sample lists 130,000 or so distinct CDR3 sequences, around a tenth seen once, with about 25% in the top ten. Trimming left V 6 bases short and J 0 bases short, with 7 bases between. CDR3 length: 13 residues. Germline V CDR1 and CDR2: ENHRY, SYGVKD. This clonotype was detected a few times. The antigen is not known. This receptor was identified in a girl under three years old who had a stem cell transplant for combined immunodeficiency, so the T cells may come from the graft donor. Sequencing used PBMCs, mostly from graft donor cells, obtained 180 days after TCRalphabeta/CD19-depleted stem cell transplant. This sequence joins TRBV10-3 and TRBJ2-3; D is ambiguous. CDR3 sequence reads: CAIRTPSTDTQYF. The CDR3 coding sequence is TGTGCCATCAGGACACCTAGCACAGATACGCAGTATTTT.